These 13 T cell receptor beta chains originate from one sample sequenced in a study of shared clonotypes between healthy human individuals. TCRdb keeps only in-frame clones here, not all; method: immunoSEQ multiplex PCR. The sample contains over 850,000 clones, 75% to 80% of which appear only once. The specimen sequenced was memory CD4+ T cells from PBMCs. As for subset: CD45RA-negative fraction. These receptor sequences come from a man younger than 30 in good health. Some clones in this sample may be carry-over from other donors' samples.

The CDR3 here is CASSPRVVSTDTQYF. The DNA for the CDR3 is TGTGCCAGCAGTCCAAGGGTAGTGAGCACAGATACGCAGTATTTT. V and J are TRBV2 and TRBJ2-3, with unresolved D. Germline V lookup: CDR1 SNHLY, CDR2 FYNNEI. CDR3 length: 15 residues. V was cut by 5 bases and J by 0 bases, with 12 bases left in between.

A word on this clone: This sample includes further DNA sequences coding for the same CDR3. DNA of the CDR3: TGCGCCAGCAGTGTAGGAGGGGATCAGCCCCAGCATTTT. It translates to CASSVGGDQPQHF. J is TRBJ1-5 and V is TRBV10-2; D may be TRBD1 (5 bases). The CDR3 is made up of 13 amino acids. From germline, CDR1 is WSHSY and CDR2 SAAADI. Between the trimmed V and J ends, which lost 4 bases and 5 bases, there was a span of 9 bases.

The genes are TRBV21-1 and TRBJ2-7. TRBV21-1 is reported as a pseudogene. The CDR3 contains 12 residues. CDR3: CASSKEIYEQYF. The CDR3 region has the DNA TGTGCCAGCAGCAAGGAAATCTACGAGCAGTACTTC.

The CDR3 DNA is TGTGCCAGCAGCTTTAACAGGGGCAATCAGCCCCAGCATTTT. Amino acid sequence: CASSFNRGNQPQHF. The chain couples TRBV7-2 to TRBJ1-5; tentative D call: TRBD1 (6 bases). CDR3 length: 14 residues. Trimming removed 3 bases from V and 2 bases from J, with 8 bases in between. Germline CDR1 and CDR2: SGHTA and FQGNSA.

V usage is TRBV19 and J usage is TRBJ1-4; D is undetermined. This CDR3 has 14 amino acids. The ends were cut back, 5 bases at V and 4 bases at J, with 11 bases in the middle. The V gene's germline CDR1 is LNHDA and CDR2 SQIVND (reference sequence). Here the CDR3 DNA reads TGTGCCAGTAGTCGGCGGCAGATTAATGAAAAACTGTTTTTT. Its translation is CASSRRQINEKLFF.

This clone occurred once. The CDR3 region has the DNA TGTGCCAGCAGCCCACAGACTAGCTCAAATGAGCAGTTCTTC. As protein: CASSPQTSSNEQFF. This chain connects TRBV7-2 to TRBJ2-1; 7 nucleotides align to TRBD2. V trimming: 5 bases; J trimming: 7 bases; junction bases outside the gene matches: 8. The CDR3 is made up of 14 amino acids. Germline V gene sequence: CDR1 SGHTA, CDR2 FQGNSA.

V usage is TRBV6-1 and J usage is TRBJ1-2; perhaps TRBD1 as D (6 bases). This CDR3 region has 15 residues. Looked up from germline, CDR1 is MNHNS and CDR2 is SASEGT. V was clipped by 6 bases and J by 4 bases, with 18 bases between them. CDR3 DNA: TGTGCCAGCAGCGTCACCGGGACACAATCCTATGGCTACACCTTC. This gives the protein CASSVTGTQSYGYTF.

This clone appeared a few times. The rearrangement joins TRBV6-1 to TRBJ2-2; a possible D gene is TRBD2 (6 bases). Trimming took off 1 base at V and 3 bases at J, with 9 bases between the two ends. Germline-derived CDR1 and CDR2 are MNHNS and SASEGT. CDR3 length: 15 amino acids. CDR3 protein: CASSEVGGYTGELFF. In DNA, the CDR3 is TGTGCCAGCAGTGAAGTTGGGGGGTACACCGGGGAGCTGTTTTTT.

V is TRBV11-2 and J is TRBJ2-1; D tentatively reads TRBD1 or TRBD2 (5 bases each). There are 15 residues in the CDR3. V was cut by 7 bases and J by 2 bases, with 15 bases left in between. The germline V gene encodes CDR1 SGHAT and CDR2 FQNNGV. The CDR3 sequence: CASTNVGEPYNEQFF. CDR3 bases: TGTGCCAGCACCAACGTGGGGGAGCCCTACAATGAGCAGTTCTTC. The variable domain in full, with the rest retrieved from reference TRBV11-2 and TRBJ2-1, is EAGVAQSPRYKIIEKRQSVAFWCNPISGHATLYWYQQILGQGPKLLIQFQNNGVVDDSQLPKDRFSAERLKGVDSTLKIQPAKLEDSAVYLCASTNVGEPYNEQFFGPGTRLTVL.

This clone came up once. The chain joins TRBV27 to TRBJ1-5, with a weak D call TRBD1 (6 bases). The CDR3 is made up of 18 amino acids. From germline, CDR1 is MNHEY and CDR2 SMNVEV (reference sequence). Trimming took 0 bases from V and 1 from J, leaving 16 bases between them. CDR3 loop: CASSLSSRGERSNQPQHF. CDR3 bases: TGTGCCAGCAGTTTATCGTCCAGGGGAGAAAGGAGCAATCAGCCCCAGCATTTT.

The chain employs TRBV27 and TRBJ1-5, with D unclear. This CDR3 spans 13 amino acids. CDR1 and CDR2 (germline): MNHEY, SMNVEV (reference sequence). V gave up 5 bases and J gave up 3 bases, with 8 bases separating them. The CDR3 loop is CASSPQDNQPQHF. For the CDR3, the DNA is TGTGCCAGCAGTCCCCAAGACAATCAGCCCCAGCATTTT.

Points on this clone: A much bigger clone sits one base away, suggesting this may be a read error. Other nucleotide sequences from this sample produce the same CDR3. The rearrangement joins TRBV5-1 to TRBJ2-3; D unclear. V lost 2 bases to trimming and J lost 0 bases, with 7 bases between them. The CDR3 runs 14 residues. Germline V gene sequence: CDR1 SGHRS, CDR2 YFSETQ. The CDR3 loop reads CASSLPASTDTQYF. CDR3 sequence (DNA): TGCGCCAGCAGCTTACCTGCTAGCACAGATACGCAGTATTTT.

V gene TRBV5-8 combines with J gene TRBJ1-2; D not certain. Germline CDR1 reads SGHTS; CDR2 reads YDEGEE. V lost 0 bases and J 4 bases, leaving 13 bases between the germline ends. CDR3 size: 15 residues. As DNA, the CDR3 is TGTGCCAGCAGCTTGGCATCGGATTTAATCTATGGCTACACCTTC. Its translation is CASSLASDLIYGYTF.